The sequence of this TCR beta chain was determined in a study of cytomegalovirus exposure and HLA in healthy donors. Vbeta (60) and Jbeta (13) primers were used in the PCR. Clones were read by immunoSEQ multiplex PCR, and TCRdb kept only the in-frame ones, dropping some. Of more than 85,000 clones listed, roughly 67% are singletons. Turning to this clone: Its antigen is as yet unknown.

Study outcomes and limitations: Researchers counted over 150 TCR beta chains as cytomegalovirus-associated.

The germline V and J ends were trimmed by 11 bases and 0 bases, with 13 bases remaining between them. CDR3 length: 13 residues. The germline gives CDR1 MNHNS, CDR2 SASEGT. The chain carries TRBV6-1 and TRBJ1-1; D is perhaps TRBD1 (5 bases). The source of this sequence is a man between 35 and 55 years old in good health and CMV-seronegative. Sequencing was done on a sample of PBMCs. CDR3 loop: CACTGTMNTEAFF. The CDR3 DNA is TGTGCCTGTACAGGTACAATGAACACTGAAGCTTTCTTT.